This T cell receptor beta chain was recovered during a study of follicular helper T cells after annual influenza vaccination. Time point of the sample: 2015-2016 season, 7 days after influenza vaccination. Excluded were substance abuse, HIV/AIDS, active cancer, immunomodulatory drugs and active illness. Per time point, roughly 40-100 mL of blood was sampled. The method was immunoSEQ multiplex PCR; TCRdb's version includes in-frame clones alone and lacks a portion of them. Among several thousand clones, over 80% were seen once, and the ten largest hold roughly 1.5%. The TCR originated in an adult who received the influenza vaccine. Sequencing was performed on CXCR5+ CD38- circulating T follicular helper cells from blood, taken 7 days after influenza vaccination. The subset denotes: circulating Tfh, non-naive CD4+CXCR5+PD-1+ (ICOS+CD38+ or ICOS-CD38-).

The CDR3 DNA sequence: TGTGCCAGCAGCTTAAACAGGGCTTCCTACGAGCAGTACTTC. Translation gives CASSLNRASYEQYF. The J gene is TRBJ2-7, the V gene TRBV7-2; D may be TRBD1 (6 bases). The CDR3 is 14 amino acids. Trimming took 2 bases from V and 1 from J, leaving 9 bases between them. Germline CDR1 reads SGHTA; CDR2 reads FQGNSA.